This T cell receptor (beta chain) was identified in a study of shared clonotypes between healthy human individuals. CDR3 length: 15 amino acids. V was cut by 3 bases and J by 2 bases, with 13 bases left in between. Germline CDR1 reads MNHEY; CDR2 reads SVGAGI. The unsorted PBMC replicate PCRs were performed with about 280 ng DNA, 32,000 or so T cell genomes. Using immunoSEQ multiplex PCR, the repertoire was profiled, and TCRdb retains in-frame clones only, with some absent. The profile shows roughly 450,000 clones, 79% of them singletons. The sample comprised PBMCs. This sequence joins TRBV6-5 and TRBJ1-2; D is possibly TRBD1 (6 bases). This TCR came from a woman between 35 and 50 years old in good health. Some clones in this sample may be carry-over from other donors' samples. CDR3 coding DNA: TGTGCCAGCAGTTATCATAGCGACAGGAACTATGGCTACACCTTC. Residues: CASSYHSDRNYGYTF.